This T cell receptor beta chain derives from a study of yellow fever vaccine responses in identical twins. MiXCR was run by TCRdb on the RT-PCR reads, yielding one entry per CDR3 protein. The sample records about 2,200 distinct CDR3 sequences, 75% to 90% being singletons. Per germline, CDR1 PRHDT and CDR2 FYEKMQ (reference sequence). The CDR3 totals 15 residues. Trimming left V 4 bases short and J 2 bases short, with 12 bases between. This clonotype has just one count. The J gene is TRBJ2-1, the V gene TRBV13; D not certain. The clonotype was recovered from a woman between 18 and 29 years old who received the yellow fever vaccine. The specimen was T cells from blood (PBMCs), unsorted or a sorted subset (not recorded which), collected before or after yellow fever vaccination (not recorded which). The CDR3 reads CASSSVGSPYNEQFF. DNA of the CDR3: TGTGCCAGCAGCTCCGTTGGCTCCCCCTACAATGAGCAGTTCTTC.